Listed here are 27 T cell receptor beta chains from one sample, sequenced in a study of CD8 T cells in Susac syndrome. Random hexamers served to reverse transcribe roughly 0.5 to 1 ug RNA. TCRdb used MiXCR to reprocess the immunoSEQ multiplex PCR reads, holding one entry per CDR3 protein. The sample lists 120,000 to 150,000 distinct CDR3 sequences, 94% occurring once. The material sequenced was CD8+ T cells from PBMCs. These receptors originate from a human donor in good health.

This clonotype was observed once. J is TRBJ2-2 and V is TRBV30, with D perhaps TRBD2 (6 bases). The CDR3 length is 15 residues. CDR1 GTSNPN and CDR2 SVGIG come from the germline V gene (reference sequence). Trimming took 0 bases from V and 0 from J, leaving 8 bases between them. CDR3 DNA sequence: TGTGCCTGGAGTGTAGCGGGCCCGAACACCGGGGAGCTGTTTTTT. Encoded protein: CAWSVAGPNTGELFF.

The V gene is TRBV7-8, the J gene TRBJ2-5; TRBD2 agrees at 7 bases. The CDR3 spans 15 residues. Germline loops: CDR1 SGHVS, CDR2 FQNEAQ. The J segment lost 2 bases and the V segment lost 3 bases, leaving 6 bases of the junction unmatched. The CDR3 region is CASSLTSGGQETQYF. The DNA for the CDR3 is TGTGCCAGCAGCTTGACTTCCGGGGGGCAAGAGACCCAGTACTTC. The complete variable domain, with remaining parts taken from reference TRBV7-8 and TRBJ2-5, reads GAGVSQSPRYKVAKRGQDVALRCDPISGHVSLFWYQQALGQGPEFLTYFQNEAQLDKSGLPSDRFFAERPEGSVSTLKIQRTQQEDSAVYLCASSLTSGGQETQYFGPGTRLLVL.

The chain combines TRBV27 with TRBJ1-1; TRBD1 matches at 8 bases. This CDR3 is built from 14 residues. The J segment lost 6 bases and the V segment lost 3 bases, leaving 6 bases of the junction unmatched. Germline CDR1 MNHEY, CDR2 SMNVEV (reference sequence). The CDR3 spells CASSLQGAGAEAFF. The CDR3 DNA sequence: TGTGCCAGCAGTTTGCAGGGGGCTGGGGCTGAAGCTTTCTTT.

The chain has TRBV28 and TRBJ2-1; D is possibly TRBD2 (6 bases). V was clipped by 5 bases and J by 0 bases, with 11 bases between them. The CDR3 loop spans 15 amino acids. Germline V gives CDR1 MDHEN, CDR2 SYDVKM. The CDR3 here is CASSQGLSSYNEQFF. The DNA for the CDR3 is TGTGCCAGCAGTCAGGGACTCAGCTCCTACAATGAGCAGTTCTTC.

CDR3 bases: TGCAGCGTTGAGATGGTAGCGGGAGGGAGCTCCTACGAGCAGTACTTC. As protein: CSVEMVAGGSSYEQYF. V and J are TRBV29-1 and TRBJ2-7; TRBD2 matches at 11 bases. J gave up 0 bases and V 3 bases, and 7 bases lay outside the gene matches. This CDR3 has 16 residues. Germline-derived CDR1 and CDR2 are SQVTM and ANQGSEA.

This rearrangement joins TRBV20-1 to TRBJ2-2; TRBD2 aligns across 7 bases. CDR1 and CDR2 from the germline V gene are DFQATT and SNEGSKA (reference sequence). J was trimmed by 1 base and V by 5 bases; bases with no gene match: 4. The CDR3 runs 14 residues. The CDR3 spells CSASKRENTGELFF. The CDR3 DNA reads as TGCAGTGCTTCGAAGCGGGAGAACACCGGGGAGCTGTTTTTT.

V usage is TRBV15 and J usage is TRBJ1-1; possibly TRBD1 for D (5 bases). The V gene lost 5 bases and the J gene lost 0 bases, with 13 bases spanning the gap. The CDR3 is 15 amino acids. In germline, CDR1 is LNHNV, CDR2 YYDKDF (reference sequence). CDR3 in DNA: TGTGCCACCAGCTTTAGAACAGGCGTGAACACTGAAGCTTTCTTT. It translates to CATSFRTGVNTEAFF.

The V gene is TRBV12-3 or TRBV12-4, the J gene TRBJ2-2; no reliable D call. The CDR3 consists of 13 residues. Trimming pared 4 bases from V and 4 bases from J, leaving 7 bases between. CDR3 bases: TGTGCCAGCAGTTCCGTAACCACCGGGGAGCTGTTTTTT. It yields the protein CASSSVTTGELFF.

The V and J genes are TRBV4-3 and TRBJ2-3; D may be TRBD2 (6 bases). CDR3 size: 17 residues. CDR1 and CDR2 from the germline V gene are LGHNA and YSLEER. Trimming stripped 1 base from V and 6 bases from J, with 20 bases between. Here the CDR3 DNA reads TGCGCCAGCAGCCAAGCAAACCCTCGAGGGAGCGGGGATACGCAGTATTTT. This encodes CASSQANPRGSGDTQYF.

The count of this clonotype is one. The rearrangement joins TRBV27 to TRBJ1-2; no clear D. Germline V gene sequence: CDR1 MNHEY, CDR2 SMNVEV (reference sequence). This CDR3 region has 13 residues. Trimming removed 8 bases from V and 2 bases from J, with 12 bases in between. CDR3 nucleotides: TGTGCCAGCGGCATTCACGGCAACTATGGCTACACCTTC. This codes for CASGIHGNYGYTF.

The rearrangement joins TRBV6-2 or TRBV6-3 to TRBJ2-1; TRBD2 matches 7 bases. Per the germline V gene, CDR1 is MNHEY and CDR2 is SVGEGT. The CDR3 consists of 14 residues. V trimming: 2 bases; J trimming: 5 bases; junction bases outside the gene matches: 3. The CDR3 sequence: CASSYGLGDNEQFF. The CDR3, as DNA: TGTGCCAGCAGTTACGGACTAGGTGACAATGAGCAGTTCTTC.

This chain uses TRBV3-1 with TRBJ2-1, with 8 bases matching TRBD2. The length of the CDR3 is 16 residues. V was clipped by 5 bases and J by 2 bases; unmatched bases: 8. Germline CDR1 and CDR2: LGHDT and YNNKEL (reference sequence). In DNA, the CDR3 is TGTGCCAGCAGCAATGAGCGGGAGACTGCCTACAATGAGCAGTTCTTC. As protein: CASSNERETAYNEQFF.

The chain couples TRBV5-1 to TRBJ2-3; 8 positions agree with TRBD1. This CDR3 is 14 amino acids long. V dropped 9 bases and J dropped 6; count of bases not matched to a gene: 12. In germline, CDR1 is SGHRS, CDR2 YFSETQ. The CDR3 spells CATTIQGARDTQYF. CDR3 DNA sequence: TGCGCCACGACGATCCAGGGGGCGCGGGATACGCAGTATTTT.

The gene calls are TRBV25-1 and TRBJ1-6, with a weak D call TRBD1 (6 bases). This CDR3 has 17 amino acids. Germline CDR1 is MGHDK and CDR2 is SYGVNS. V lost 2 bases and J 0 bases, leaving 11 bases between the germline ends. DNA for the CDR3: TGTGCCAGCAGTGAAAGACAGGCCAGCTCCTATAATTCACCCCTCCACTTT. As protein: CASSERQASSYNSPLHF.

The rearrangement uses TRBV28 and TRBJ2-1, with unresolved D. V was trimmed by 7 bases and J by 7 bases, leaving 11 bases between them. CDR1 is MDHEN and CDR2 is SYDVKM in the germline V gene. The CDR3 loop spans 12 amino acids. CDR3 nucleotide sequence: TGTGCCAGCACTCACGATGGGAATGAGCAGTTCTTC. This sequence encodes CASTHDGNEQFF.

The CDR3: CSASERQYEQYF. As DNA, the CDR3 is TGCAGTGCTAGCGAGCGACAATACGAGCAGTACTTC. The V and J genes are TRBV20-1 and TRBJ2-7; no clear D gene. The CDR3 has 12 residues. The V gene's germline CDR1 is DFQATT and CDR2 SNEGSKA (reference sequence). The V end was cut by 3 bases, the J end by 4 bases, with 10 bases between.

The chain combines TRBV27 with TRBJ1-5, with 7 bases lining up with TRBD1. The J segment lost 5 bases and the V segment lost 3 bases, leaving 7 bases of the junction unmatched. The CDR3 consists of 15 residues. The germline V gene encodes CDR1 MNHEY and CDR2 SMNVEV (reference sequence). CDR3 amino acids: CASSFSGGTDQPQHF. The DNA of the CDR3 is TGTGCCAGCAGTTTTTCCGGAGGGACAGATCAGCCCCAGCATTTT.

V usage is TRBV20-1 and J usage is TRBJ2-1; 8 positions match TRBD2. J was trimmed by 7 bases and V by 2 bases; bases with no gene match: 10. CDR3 length equals 15 residues. CDR1 is DFQATT and CDR2 is SNEGSKA in the germline V gene (reference sequence). The CDR3 spells CSARLTSGFFNEQFF. The CDR3 coding sequence is TGCAGTGCTAGACTTACTAGCGGATTTTTTAATGAGCAGTTCTTC.

This sequence joins TRBV29-1 and TRBJ1-1; no clear D. The germline CDR1 and CDR2 sequences are SQVTM and ANQGSEA. The CDR3 runs to 12 residues. V dropped 6 bases and J dropped 5 bases, with 13 bases sitting between them. The CDR3 loop reads CSVLTGSTEAFF. DNA of the CDR3: TGCAGCGTGCTGACGGGCTCAACTGAAGCTTTCTTT.

The rearrangement uses TRBV27 and TRBJ2-5; D possibly uses TRBD1 or TRBD2 (6 bases each). V was clipped by 2 bases and J by 6 bases, with 10 bases between them. From germline, CDR1 is MNHEY and CDR2 SMNVEV (reference sequence). This CDR3 contains 13 residues. The CDR3 is CASSLRGGKTQYF. The DNA of the CDR3 is TGTGCCAGCAGTTTACGAGGGGGGAAGACCCAGTACTTC.

The chain links TRBV7-9 to TRBJ1-4, with a weak D call TRBD1 (6 bases). The CDR3 spans 14 residues. The V gene lost 2 bases and the J gene lost 8 bases, with 12 bases spanning the gap. Germline V gives CDR1 SEHNR, CDR2 FQNEAQ (reference sequence). CDR3: CASSLPGAQEKLFF. The CDR3 nucleotides are TGTGCCAGCAGCTTACCGGGGGCGCAGGAAAAACTGTTTTTT.

The chain recombines TRBV20-1 with TRBJ2-7; 8 bases line up with TRBD2. The germline CDR1 and CDR2 sequences are DFQATT and SNEGSKA (reference sequence). The CDR3 is 14 residues long. The V and J ends lost 1 base and 5 bases, in that order; junction bases with no gene match: 7. Here the CDR3 reads CSARVPGGGDEQYF. The CDR3 DNA follows: TGCAGTGCTAGAGTCCCCGGGGGGGGTGACGAGCAGTACTTC.

The J gene is TRBJ1-1, the V gene TRBV18; D not certain. The CDR3 length is 12 residues. Per germline, CDR1 KGHSH and CDR2 LQKENI. V was pared by 3 bases and J by 8 bases, with 10 bases between. The CDR3 here is CASSPASPEAFF. For the CDR3, the DNA is TGTGCCAGCTCACCCGCCTCCCCAGAAGCTTTCTTT.

V is TRBV29-1 and J is TRBJ2-2; D gene uncertain. The germline V gene has CDR1 SQVTM and CDR2 ANQGSEA. Trimming removed 7 bases at V and 6 bases at J, with 9 bases between. The CDR3 has 11 residues. In DNA, the CDR3 is TGCAGCGCCCACGGCTCCGGGGAGCTGTTTTTT. Translating it yields CSAHGSGELFF.

The chain links TRBV20-1 to TRBJ2-3, with D perhaps assigned TRBD1 or TRBD2 (6 bases each). V lost 5 bases to trimming and J lost 7 bases, with 31 bases between them. The germline V gene has CDR1 DFQATT and CDR2 SNEGSKA (reference sequence). The CDR3 sequence is 18 residues long. CDR3 in amino acids: CSALSYQGGTPPRNTQYF. The CDR3 DNA sequence: TGCAGTGCTCTCTCTTATCAGGGCGGGACACCCCCTCGTAATACGCAGTATTTT.

CDR3 sequence (DNA): TGTGCCAGCAATTCAGCCTACAATGAGCAGTTCTTC. Residues: CASNSAYNEQFF. The rearrangement links TRBV6-5 to TRBJ2-1; D is ambiguous. Trimming stripped 7 bases from V and 2 bases from J, with 6 bases between. CDR3 length: 12 residues. Looked up from germline, CDR1 is MNHEY and CDR2 is SVGAGI.

The rearrangement links TRBV20-1 to TRBJ2-1, with D perhaps matching TRBD2 (6 bases). Germline V CDR1 and CDR2: DFQATT, SNEGSKA (reference sequence). This CDR3 comprises 16 residues. Trimming left V 2 bases short and J 2 bases short, with 16 bases between. The CDR3 nucleotides are TGCAGTGCTAGACGTCGTCCGGGAGCAGCCTACAATGAGCAGTTCTTC. It encodes CSARRRPGAAYNEQFF.